This T cell receptor beta chain came from a study of beta chain features in type 1 diabetes. The ends were cut back, 7 bases at V and 5 bases at J, with 14 bases in the middle. The CDR3 is 13 amino acids. Germline CDR1 SEHNR, CDR2 FQNEAQ (reference sequence). A remark on this clone: Antigen specificity is unknown.

The investigators reverse transcribed all of the isolated RNA, so they sequenced expressed TCRB transcripts. Measured with immunoSEQ multiplex PCR; TCRdb has only the in-frame clones, and not every one. The data hold under 350,000 clones, with around an eighth observed a single time. Overall study results and limits: Among patients with Type 1 diabetes, TCRB CDR3s were moderately but significantly shorter in every one of the four CD4+ subsets. Whatever favoring of shorter templates PCR might show would apply equally to patients and controls.

Staining for CD45RO/CCR7/CD25/CD127/CD95/CD27 allowed sorting of CD4+ naive, central memory, regulatory and stem cell-like memory cells. This rearrangement joins TRBV7-9 to TRBJ2-5, with D perhaps TRBD2 (6 bases). This receptor was taken from a man younger than 40 with type 1 diabetes. The sequencing sample was made of naive CD4+ T cells from blood. The CDR3 loop is CASNRWEDETQYF. Written as DNA, the CDR3 is TGTGCCAGCAATAGGTGGGAGGACGAGACCCAGTACTTC.